This T cell receptor beta chain was documented in a study of CD8 T cells in ankylosing spondylitis. Whole-study results and caveats: One TCR beta motif, made up of roughly eight highly homologous variants, appeared characteristic of ankylosing spondylitis blood. According to the report, clones linked to the disease were significantly enriched in matched synovial fluid samples taken from ankylosing spondylitis patients.

TCRdb reprocessed the 5' RACE reads with MiXCR, giving one entry per CDR3 protein. The sample has about 450,000 distinct CDR3 sequences, 25% to 30% seen once; the top ten hold 0.89%. The table lists this clonotype with a few counts. Its antigen is not identified. The V end lost 2 bases, the J end lost 10 bases, and 9 bases lay between the germline ends. This CDR3 region has 12 residues. This sequence joins TRBV12-3 or TRBV12-4 and TRBJ2-1; the D is unclear. The TCR originated in a male donor with ankylosing spondylitis. Sequencing was carried out using blood, either unsorted or a sorted T cell fraction (not recorded which). CDR3 DNA sequence: TGTGCCAGCAGTTTATCGGATGCCGAGCAGTTCTTC. It codes for CASSLSDAEQFF.